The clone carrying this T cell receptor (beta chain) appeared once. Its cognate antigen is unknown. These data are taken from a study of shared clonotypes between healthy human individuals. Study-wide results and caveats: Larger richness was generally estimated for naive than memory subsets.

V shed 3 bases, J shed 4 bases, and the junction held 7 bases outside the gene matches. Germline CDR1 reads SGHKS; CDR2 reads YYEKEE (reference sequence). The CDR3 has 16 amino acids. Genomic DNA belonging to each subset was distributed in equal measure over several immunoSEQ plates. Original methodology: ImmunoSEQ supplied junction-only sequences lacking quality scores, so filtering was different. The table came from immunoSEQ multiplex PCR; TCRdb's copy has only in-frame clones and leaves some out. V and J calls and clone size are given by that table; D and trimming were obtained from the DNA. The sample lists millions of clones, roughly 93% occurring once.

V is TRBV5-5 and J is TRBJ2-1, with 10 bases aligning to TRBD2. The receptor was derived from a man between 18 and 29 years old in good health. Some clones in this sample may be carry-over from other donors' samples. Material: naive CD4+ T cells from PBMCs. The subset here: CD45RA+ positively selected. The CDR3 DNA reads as TGTGCCAGCAGCTCTAGCGGGAGTGTCGAGTACAATGAGCAGTTCTTC. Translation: CASSSSGSVEYNEQFF.